The 28 T cell receptor beta chains below come from one sample, sequenced in a study of shared clonotypes between healthy human individuals. The protocol was immunoSEQ multiplex PCR, while the TCRdb copy is restricted to in-frame clones and leaves out a portion. Of more than 450,000 clones in the sample, about four fifths were seen once. The sample was PBMCs. The receptor set was obtained from a woman in her thirties or forties in good health. Some clones in this sample may be carry-over from other donors' samples.

To note about this clone: The same CDR3 is also encoded by other DNA sequences in this sample. The V call is TRBV18, the J call TRBJ1-1; weak D call: TRBD1 (5 bases). The germline V and J ends were trimmed by 3 bases and 1 base, with 6 bases remaining between them. The V gene's germline CDR1 is KGHSH and CDR2 LQKENI. The CDR3 has 13 residues. In DNA form, the CDR3 reads TGTGCCAGCTCACCGGGGGGGAACACTGAAGCTTTCTTT. Its protein is CASSPGGNTEAFF.

V is TRBV28 and J is TRBJ1-1; 7 nucleotides agree with TRBD1. The CDR3 runs 13 residues. Germline CDR1 is MDHEN and CDR2 is SYDVKM. V lost 8 bases and J lost 2; bases outside the gene matches: 5. For the CDR3, the DNA is TGTGCCAGCGGTAACAGGGGCAACACTGAAGCTTTCTTT. This translates into CASGNRGNTEAFF.

The chain carries TRBV7-3 and TRBJ2-7, with D perhaps TRBD1 (5 bases). CDR1 and CDR2 (germline): SGHTA, FQGTGA. This CDR3 has 14 amino acids. V was clipped by 5 bases and J by 2 bases, with 13 bases between them. The CDR3 DNA reads as TGTGCCAGCAGCCCGCCGGACAAACCCTACGAGCAGTACTTC. As protein: CASSPPDKPYEQYF.

This clone was recorded a few times. This chain uses TRBV7-2 with TRBJ2-1; 10 nucleotides agree with TRBD1. The CDR3 consists of 15 residues. Trimming took 5 bases from V and 6 from J; bases not matched to a gene: 7. Germline V gene data show CDR1 as SGHTA and CDR2 as FQGNSA. CDR3 sequence reads: CASSAQTGGLNEQFF. DNA of the CDR3: TGTGCCAGCAGCGCACAGACAGGGGGCCTCAATGAGCAGTTCTTC.

This sequence joins TRBV30 and TRBJ1-1; D gene ambiguous. The CDR3 extends over 13 amino acids. From germline, CDR1 is GTSNPN and CDR2 SVGIG (reference sequence). V dropped 2 bases and J dropped 2 bases, with 9 bases sitting between them. Written as DNA, the CDR3 is TGTGCCTGGAGTATAAGGATAAACACTGAAGCTTTCTTT. Protein sequence: CAWSIRINTEAFF.

This chain links TRBV11-1 with TRBJ2-2, with 16 bases fitting TRBD2. Germline-derived CDR1 and CDR2 are SGHAT and FQDESV (reference sequence). V was pared by 6 bases and J by 5 bases, with 6 bases of the junction left unmatched. The length of the CDR3 is 17 residues. The CDR3 coding sequence is TGTGCCAGCAGAAAGGGACTAGCGGGAGGGCGGACCGGGGAGCTGTTTTTT. Its protein is CASRKGLAGGRTGELFF.

This clone was seen repeatedly, ten times or more. The CDR3 reads CASLGDEKLFF. Written as DNA, the CDR3 is TGTGCCAGCCTAGGGGATGAAAAACTGTTTTTT. The J gene is TRBJ1-4, the V gene TRBV4-2; maybe TRBD1 (5 bases). Germline loops: CDR1 LGHNA, CDR2 YNFKEQ. Trimming removed 8 bases at V and 6 bases at J, with 7 bases between. The CDR3 length is 11 residues.

The chain joins TRBV4-2 to TRBJ2-3; TRBD2 aligns across 8 bases. Germline CDR1 is LGHNA and CDR2 is YNFKEQ. After removal of 1 base from V and 4 bases from J, the junction contained 4 bases not matched to a gene. The CDR3 spans 15 residues. CDR3 sequence: CASSQAGGPADTQYF. CDR3 nucleotides: TGTGCCAGCAGCCAAGCGGGAGGGCCGGCAGATACGCAGTATTTT.

The chain recombines TRBV7-3 with TRBJ2-7; D remains unclear. Trimming removed 2 bases from V and 2 bases from J, with 13 bases in between. This CDR3 is 15 amino acids long. The germline CDR1 and CDR2 sequences are SGHTA and FQGTGA. This CDR3 reads CASSLDGGSTYEQYF. For the CDR3, the DNA is TGTGCCAGCAGCTTAGATGGTGGGTCAACCTACGAGCAGTACTTC. Variable domain in full (rest from reference TRBV7-3 and TRBJ2-7): GAGVSQTPSNKVTEKGKYVELRCDPISGHTALYWYRQSLGQGPEFLIYFQGTGAADDSGLPNDRFFAVRPEGSVSTLKIQRTERGDSAVYLCASSLDGGSTYEQYFGPGTRLTVT.

The V gene is TRBV2, the J gene TRBJ1-1; 9 positions match TRBD1. The CDR3 extends over 15 amino acids. V lost 5 bases, J lost 4 bases, and 8 bases stayed unmatched. The germline gives CDR1 SNHLY, CDR2 FYNNEI. The CDR3 DNA reads as TGTGCCAGCAGTAAAGACAGGGGGGATTCCACTGAAGCTTTCTTT. Translated, it gives CASSKDRGDSTEAFF.

The V gene is TRBV10-3, the J gene TRBJ2-1; the D gene could be TRBD1 or TRBD2 (5 bases each). The V gene's germline CDR1 is ENHRY and CDR2 SYGVKD. The CDR3 has 14 residues. V was trimmed by 0 bases and J by 2 bases, leaving 5 bases between them. The CDR3 sequence is CAISESGAYNEQFF. Written as DNA, the CDR3 is TGTGCCATCAGTGAGTCGGGGGCCTACAATGAGCAGTTCTTC.

The chain links TRBV5-6 to TRBJ2-7; no clear D. This CDR3 region has 13 residues. V lost 0 bases and J lost 3, with 7 bases in between. In germline, CDR1 is SGHDT, CDR2 YYEEEE. DNA for the CDR3: TGTGCCAGCAGCTTGGCTTCCGGCTACGAGCAGTACTTC. This gives the protein CASSLASGYEQYF.

This clone was seen a few times. The chain recombines TRBV7-2 with TRBJ2-7, with 10 positions matching TRBD2. In germline, CDR1 is SGHTA, CDR2 FQGNSA. The CDR3 totals 15 residues. Unmatched junction bases numbered 10, after V lost 5 bases and J lost 6 bases. CDR3 amino acids: CASSTVAGGYVEQYF. The DNA for the CDR3 is TGTGCCAGCAGCACGGTAGCGGGAGGTTACGTCGAGCAGTACTTC.

This chain links TRBV7-9 with TRBJ2-1; 7 bases line up with TRBD2. This CDR3 spans 15 amino acids. Looked up from germline, CDR1 is SEHNR and CDR2 is FQNEAQ (reference sequence). With V trimmed by 4 bases and J by 3 bases, 6 bases remained unmatched. Here the CDR3 DNA reads TGTGCCAGCAGCTCCACTGGACTAGTCTACAATGAGCAGTTCTTC. This encodes CASSSTGLVYNEQFF. The full variable domain, with the rest looked up from reference TRBV7-9 and TRBJ2-1, is DTGVSQNPRHKITKRGQNVTFRCDPISEHNRLYWYRQTLGQGPEFLTYFQNEAQLEKSRLLSDRFSAERPKGSFSTLEIQRTEQGDSAMYLCASSSTGLVYNEQFFGPGTRLTVL.

The V and J genes are TRBV7-2 and TRBJ2-1; TRBD1 is a possible D gene (7 bases). CDR3 length: 15 residues. Germline CDR1 reads SGHTA; CDR2 reads FQGNSA. The germline V and J ends were trimmed by 2 bases and 8 bases, with 16 bases remaining between them. The CDR3 DNA sequence: TGTGCCAGCAGCTTATTGGCGGGACAGCGGTATGAGCAGTTCTTC. Residues: CASSLLAGQRYEQFF.

This clone has a single count. This sequence joins TRBV6-1 and TRBJ1-2; D is undetermined. The CDR3 consists of 14 residues. Per germline, CDR1 MNHNS and CDR2 SASEGT. V shed 6 bases and J shed 4 bases, with 15 bases lying between them. CDR3 coding DNA: TGTGCCAGCAGGGACGGAGCCTGGGGCTATGGCTACACCTTC. Its protein product is CASRDGAWGYGYTF.

With respect to this clone: The likely explanation is a read error, given a far larger clone one base away. CDR3 protein: CASRGTSGSTDTQYF. CDR3 DNA sequence: TGTGCCAGCAGAGGGACTAGCGGGAGCACAGATACGCAGTATTTT. This chain uses TRBV6-1 with TRBJ2-3, with TRBD2 matching over 12 bases. Losses at the gene ends were 6 bases for V and 0 bases for J; bases not matched to a gene: 1. The CDR3 has 15 amino acids. Germline CDR1 and CDR2: MNHNS and SASEGT.

As for this clone: The sample contains more than one DNA sequence encoding this CDR3. The rearrangement joins TRBV9 to TRBJ1-3, with no clear D. The germline V gene encodes CDR1 SGDLS and CDR2 YYNGEE. The V gene lost 0 bases and the J gene lost 1 base, with 8 bases spanning the gap. The CDR3 loop spans 15 amino acids. In DNA form, the CDR3 reads TGTGCCAGCAGCGTAGGAGGAGGGTCTGGAAACACCATATATTTT. This translates into CASSVGGGSGNTIYF.

The gene calls are TRBV30 and TRBJ2-2, with D unclear. The germline V and J ends were trimmed by 0 bases and 8 bases, with 10 bases remaining between them. The germline gives CDR1 GTSNPN, CDR2 SVGIG (reference sequence). This CDR3 comprises 13 residues. The CDR3 here is CAWSVVIQGELFF. As DNA, the CDR3 is TGTGCCTGGAGTGTAGTCATCCAGGGGGAGCTGTTTTTT.

The rearrangement uses TRBV28 and TRBJ2-1; 13 nucleotides line up with TRBD2. The CDR3 runs 15 residues. Germline V gives CDR1 MDHEN, CDR2 SYDVKM. With V trimmed by 6 bases and J by 6 bases, 5 bases remained unmatched. The DNA for the CDR3 is TGTGCCAGCAGCACCGGGACTAGCGGGATCAATGAGCAGTTCTTC. Its translation is CASSTGTSGINEQFF.

The V gene is TRBV7-9, the J gene TRBJ2-1; 8 bases are shared with TRBD2. Per germline, CDR1 SEHNR and CDR2 FQNEAQ (reference sequence). The CDR3 loop spans 15 amino acids. Trimming removed 1 base from V and 1 base from J; junction bases left unmatched: 0. The CDR3 protein is CASSLGLASYNEQFF. CDR3 bases: TGTGCCAGCAGCTTAGGACTAGCGTCCTACAATGAGCAGTTCTTC.

Comments on this clone: This same CDR3 is encoded by further DNA sequences in the sample. The V call is TRBV7-9, the J call TRBJ2-3, with D perhaps matching TRBD2 (5 bases). Germline V gene data show CDR1 as SEHNR and CDR2 as FQNEAQ (reference sequence). The CDR3 has 14 amino acids. Trimming took 1 base from V and 2 from J, leaving 7 bases between them. The CDR3 reads CASSLVDSTDTQYF. The CDR3 bases are TGTGCCAGCAGCTTAGTGGACTCCACAGATACGCAGTATTTT.

V gene TRBV4-2 combines with J gene TRBJ2-7; 10 positions agree with TRBD2. CDR3 length: 16 amino acids. Trimming cost V 1 base and J 3 bases; bases outside gene matches: 6. The V gene's germline CDR1 is LGHNA and CDR2 YNFKEQ. CDR3 residues: CASSQGEGTSDYEQYF. The CDR3 bases are TGTGCCAGCAGCCAAGGGGAGGGGACTAGCGACTACGAGCAGTACTTC.

This clone was counted only a few times. This chain links TRBV27 with TRBJ2-5; a possible D gene is TRBD2 (6 bases). The CDR3 is 14 amino acids. Germline CDR1 MNHEY, CDR2 SMNVEV (reference sequence). Trimming pared 4 bases from V and 4 bases from J, leaving 13 bases between. The CDR3 region has the DNA TGTGCCAGCAGTTCCTTAGCGGCCCGAGAGACCCAGTACTTC. This codes for CASSSLAARETQYF.

The chain joins TRBV14 to TRBJ1-1; no clear D gene. There are 16 residues in the CDR3. Between the trimmed V and J ends, which lost 1 base and 0 bases, there was a span of 12 bases. Per germline, CDR1 SGHDN and CDR2 FVKESK. CDR3 sequence reads: CASSQGLGIMNTEAFF. For the CDR3, the DNA is TGTGCCAGCAGCCAAGGTTTAGGAATTATGAACACTGAAGCTTTCTTT.

The gene calls are TRBV15 and TRBJ2-3, with D possibly being TRBD1 (6 bases). Germline assignment: CDR1 LNHNV and CDR2 YYDKDF (reference sequence). The CDR3 is 14 amino acids. Deletions cut 5 bases from V and 2 bases from J, with 11 bases between. CDR3 nucleotides: TGTGCCACCAGCGGGGACATATACACAGATACGCAGTATTTT. Its protein is CATSGDIYTDTQYF.

This rearrangement joins TRBV29-1 to TRBJ2-2; 14 nucleotides agree with TRBD2. There are 14 residues in the CDR3. CDR1 and CDR2 (germline): SQVTM, ANQGSEA. V lost 6 bases to trimming and J lost 7 bases; unmatched junction nucleotides: 4. CDR3 coding DNA: TGCAGCGTAGGGGGACTAGCGGGAGTCGGGGAGCTGTTTTTT. Translating gives CSVGGLAGVGELFF.

V gene TRBV27 combines with J gene TRBJ1-2, with D unresolved. The CDR3 loop spans 12 amino acids. Trimming removed 7 bases at V and 8 bases at J, with 14 bases between. Germline V CDR1 and CDR2: MNHEY, SMNVEV (reference sequence). CDR3 amino acids: CASTTGYMGYTF. The CDR3 DNA follows: TGTGCCAGCACTACCGGGTACATGGGCTACACCTTC.